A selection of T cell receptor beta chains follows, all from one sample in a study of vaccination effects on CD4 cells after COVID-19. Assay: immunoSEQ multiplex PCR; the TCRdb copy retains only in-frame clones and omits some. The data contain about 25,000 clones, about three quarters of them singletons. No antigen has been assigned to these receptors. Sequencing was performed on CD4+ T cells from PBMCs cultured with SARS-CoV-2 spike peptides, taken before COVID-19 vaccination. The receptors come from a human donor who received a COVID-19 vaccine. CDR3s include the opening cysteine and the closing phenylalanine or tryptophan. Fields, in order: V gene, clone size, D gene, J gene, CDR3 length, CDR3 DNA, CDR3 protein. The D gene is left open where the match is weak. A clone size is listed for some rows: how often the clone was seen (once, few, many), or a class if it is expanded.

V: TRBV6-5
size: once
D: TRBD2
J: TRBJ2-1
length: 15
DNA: TGTGCCAGCAGTTACTCGATCGCGGGGGGCAATGAGCAGTTCTTC
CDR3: CASSYSIAGGNEQFF

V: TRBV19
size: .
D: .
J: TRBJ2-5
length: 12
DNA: TGTGCCAGTAGCGAAAGCAGTGGGACCCAGTACTTC
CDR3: CASSESSGTQYF

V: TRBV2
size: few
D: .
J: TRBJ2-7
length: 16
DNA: TGTGCCAGCATCTCCCGACAAGGTTGGGACTCCTACGAGCAGTACTTC
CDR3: CASISRQGWDSYEQYF

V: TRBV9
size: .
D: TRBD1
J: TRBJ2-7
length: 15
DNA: TGTGCCAGCAGCAAAGGACAGGCAGTTTCCTACGAGCAGTACTTC
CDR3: CASSKGQAVSYEQYF

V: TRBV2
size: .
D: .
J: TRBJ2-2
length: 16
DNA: TGTGCCAGCAGTGACCTGGGACACTTAAACACCGGGGAGCTGTTTTTT
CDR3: CASSDLGHLNTGELFF

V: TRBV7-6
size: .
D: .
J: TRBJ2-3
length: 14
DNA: TGTGCCAGCAGCTTGACCAGGGGCACAGATACGCAGTATTTT
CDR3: CASSLTRGTDTQYF

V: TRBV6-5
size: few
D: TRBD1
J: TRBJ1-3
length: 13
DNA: TGTGCCAGACACAGGGGCTCTGGAAACACCATATATTTT
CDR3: CARHRGSGNTIYF

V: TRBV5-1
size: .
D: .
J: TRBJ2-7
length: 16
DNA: TGCGCCAGCAGCTTGATGGAGGGCCGATCGCCCTACGAGCAGTACTTC
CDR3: CASSLMEGRSPYEQYF

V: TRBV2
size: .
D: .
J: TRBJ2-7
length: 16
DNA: TGTGCCAGCAGCCGACCGTTGGGGGGAATCGACTACGAGCAGTACTTC
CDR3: CASSRPLGGIDYEQYF

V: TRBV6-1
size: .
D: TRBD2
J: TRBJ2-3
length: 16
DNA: TGTGCCAGCAGTGAATCGGCGGGAGGAAAAACAGATACGCAGTATTTT
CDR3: CASSESAGGKTDTQYF

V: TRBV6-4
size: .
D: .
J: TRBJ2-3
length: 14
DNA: TGTGCCAGCAGTGCAGGGGATGACACAGATACGCAGTATTTT
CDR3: CASSAGDDTDTQYF

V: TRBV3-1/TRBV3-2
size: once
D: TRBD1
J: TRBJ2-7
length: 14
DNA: TGTGCCAGCAGCCTTTGGGACAGCTCCTACGAGCAGTACTTC
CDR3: CASSLWDSSYEQYF

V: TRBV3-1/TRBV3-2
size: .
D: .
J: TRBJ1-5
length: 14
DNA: TGTGCCAGCAGCCAAGATTTTAGAGATCAGCCCCAGCATTTT
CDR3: CASSQDFRDQPQHF

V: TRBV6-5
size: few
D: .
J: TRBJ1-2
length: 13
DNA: TGTGCCAGCAGTTACAACTATCTCTATGGCTACACCTTC
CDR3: CASSYNYLYGYTF

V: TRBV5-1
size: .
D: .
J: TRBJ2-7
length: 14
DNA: TGCGCCAGCAGCTCAGGACAGTTTGCGGGGGAGCAGTACTTC
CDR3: CASSSGQFAGEQYF

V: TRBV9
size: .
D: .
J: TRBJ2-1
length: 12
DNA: TGTGCCAGCAGCGTAGCCCTCCATGAGCAGTTCTTC
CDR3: CASSVALHEQFF

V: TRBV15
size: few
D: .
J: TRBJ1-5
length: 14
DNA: TGTGCCACCAGCAGAGAGAGGGTGGATCAGCCCCAGCATTTT
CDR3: CATSRERVDQPQHF

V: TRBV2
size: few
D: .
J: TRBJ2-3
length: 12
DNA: TGTGCCAGCAGTGAAATCGAGGATACGCAGTATTTT
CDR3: CASSEIEDTQYF

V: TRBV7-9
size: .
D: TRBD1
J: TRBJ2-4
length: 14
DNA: TGTGCCAGCAGCTTCCGTGGACAGGAAAACATTCAGTACTTC
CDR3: CASSFRGQENIQYF

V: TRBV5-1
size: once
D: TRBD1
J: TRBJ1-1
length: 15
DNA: TGCGCCAGCAGCTTGATCGGACAGGGCAGCACTGAAGCTTTCTTT
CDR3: CASSLIGQGSTEAFF

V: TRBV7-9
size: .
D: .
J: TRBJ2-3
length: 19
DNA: TGTGCCAGCAGCTTATTCCGTTCTCTTCAGGGTGGTTCCACAGATACGCAGTATTTT
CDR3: CASSLFRSLQGGSTDTQYF

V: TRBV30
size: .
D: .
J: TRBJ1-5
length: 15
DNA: TGTGCCTGGAGTGCAAAGGGACTGTACAATCAGCCCCAGCATTTT
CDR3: CAWSAKGLYNQPQHF

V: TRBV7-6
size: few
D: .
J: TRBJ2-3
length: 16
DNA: TGTGCCAGCAGCTTAGGTCCCCCAGGGCAAACAGATACGCAGTATTTT
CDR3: CASSLGPPGQTDTQYF

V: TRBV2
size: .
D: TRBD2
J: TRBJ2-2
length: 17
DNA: TGTGCCAGCAGAGCCCACGTCGGGGGGGCGAACACCGGGGAGCTGTTTTTT
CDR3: CASRAHVGGANTGELFF

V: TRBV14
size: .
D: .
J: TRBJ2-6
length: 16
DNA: TGTGCCAGCAGCCCGCCGGGGGGCCCTGGGGCCAACGTCCTGACTTTC
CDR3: CASSPPGGPGANVLTF

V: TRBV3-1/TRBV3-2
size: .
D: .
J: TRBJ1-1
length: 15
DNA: TGTGCCAGCAGCCGCGGACCAGGAGGATACACTGAAGCTTTCTTT
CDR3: CASSRGPGGYTEAFF

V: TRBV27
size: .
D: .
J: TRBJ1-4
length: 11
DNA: TGTGCCAGCGGACAAACAGGGAAACTGTTTTTT
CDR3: CASGQTGKLFF

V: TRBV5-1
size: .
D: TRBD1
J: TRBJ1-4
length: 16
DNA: TGCGCCAGCTCCGCGACAGGGGGGACACGGAATGAAAAACTGTTTTTT
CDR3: CASSATGGTRNEKLFF

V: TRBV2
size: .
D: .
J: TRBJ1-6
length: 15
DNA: TGTGCCAGCAAGGGCAGGTTGGGTGGGAATTCACACCTCCACTTT
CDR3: CASKGRLGGNSHLHF

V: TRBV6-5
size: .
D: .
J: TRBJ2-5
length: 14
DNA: TGTGCCAGCAGCCACGGGGAAAATACGGAGACCCAGTACTTC
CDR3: CASSHGENTETQYF

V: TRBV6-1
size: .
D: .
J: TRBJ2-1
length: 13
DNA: TGTGCCAGCAGTGAGTCAGGGAACAATGAGCAGTTCTTC
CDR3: CASSESGNNEQFF

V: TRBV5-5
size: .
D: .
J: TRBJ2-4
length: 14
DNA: TGTGCCAGCAGCTTGCTAGCTACCCATAACATTCAGTACTTC
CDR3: CASSLLATHNIQYF

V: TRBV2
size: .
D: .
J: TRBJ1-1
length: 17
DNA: TGTGCCAGCAGTACCTTGGAGGGGGAGGGTTCTTATACTGAAGCTTTCTTT
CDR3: CASSTLEGEGSYTEAFF

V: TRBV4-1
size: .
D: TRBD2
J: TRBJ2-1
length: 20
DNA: TGCGCCAGCAGCCAAAAATCCCTTATCTCGAGCGGGGGGGCGAAGGATGAGCAGTTCTTC
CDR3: CASSQKSLISSGGAKDEQFF

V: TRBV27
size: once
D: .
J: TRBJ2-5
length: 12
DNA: TGTGCCAGCAGCCGGTACCAAGAGACCCAGTACTTC
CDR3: CASSRYQETQYF

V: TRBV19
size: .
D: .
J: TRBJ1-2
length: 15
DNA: TGTGCCAGTAGTATTAGACGAGGGGTCGACTATGGCTACACCTTC
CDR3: CASSIRRGVDYGYTF

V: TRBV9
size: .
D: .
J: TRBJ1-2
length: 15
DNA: TGTGCCAGCAGCGTAGTGTCCTCGGGTGTGAATGGCTACACCTTC
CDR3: CASSVVSSGVNGYTF

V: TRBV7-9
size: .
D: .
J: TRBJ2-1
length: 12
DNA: TGTGCCAGCAGCTTATTGGGACGCGAGCAGTTCTTC
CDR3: CASSLLGREQFF

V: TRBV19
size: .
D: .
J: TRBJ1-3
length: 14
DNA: TGTGCCAGTAGTATATTAGGCAGACGAAACACCATATATTTT
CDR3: CASSILGRRNTIYF

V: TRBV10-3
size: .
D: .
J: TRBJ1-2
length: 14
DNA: TGTGCCATCAGTGAGAGAGGAGCTAACTATGGCTACACCTTC
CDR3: CAISERGANYGYTF

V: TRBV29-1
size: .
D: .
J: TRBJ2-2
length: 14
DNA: TGCAGCGTTGCCCAGGGGTCGGCCACCGGGGAGCTGTTTTTT
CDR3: CSVAQGSATGELFF

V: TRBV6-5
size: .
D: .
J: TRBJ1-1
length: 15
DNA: TGTGCCAGCAGTTACAAGGCAGGGGCAGGCACTGAAGCTTTCTTT
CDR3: CASSYKAGAGTEAFF

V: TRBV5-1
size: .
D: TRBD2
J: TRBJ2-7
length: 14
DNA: TGCGCCAGCAGCTCGCGACGGGGGGCCTACGAGCAGTACTTC
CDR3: CASSSRRGAYEQYF

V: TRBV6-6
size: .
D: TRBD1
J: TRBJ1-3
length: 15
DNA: TGTGCCAGCAGTCCGCGGGACAGCTCTGGAAACACCATATATTTT
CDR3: CASSPRDSSGNTIYF

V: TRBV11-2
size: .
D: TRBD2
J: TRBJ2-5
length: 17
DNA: TGTGCCAGCAGCCCCAGGGCTACTAGCGGGGGGCAAGAGACCCAGTACTTC
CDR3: CASSPRATSGGQETQYF

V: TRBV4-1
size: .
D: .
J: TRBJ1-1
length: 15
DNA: TGCGCCAGCAGCCAAGTAGGGCACCGTCCCACTGAAGCTTTCTTT
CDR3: CASSQVGHRPTEAFF

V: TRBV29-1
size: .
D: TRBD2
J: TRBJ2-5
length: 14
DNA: TGCAGCGTTGGGCTAGCGGGAGGCCAAGAGACCCAGTACTTC
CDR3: CSVGLAGGQETQYF

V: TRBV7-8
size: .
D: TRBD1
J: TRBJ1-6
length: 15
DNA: TGTGCCAGCAGCACCAGGACAGGGGCTGGTTCACCCCTCCACTTT
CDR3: CASSTRTGAGSPLHF

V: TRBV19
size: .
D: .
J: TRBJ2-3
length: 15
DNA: TGTGCCAGTATAGCCCCGGGAAGGAGCACAGATACGCAGTATTTT
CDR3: CASIAPGRSTDTQYF

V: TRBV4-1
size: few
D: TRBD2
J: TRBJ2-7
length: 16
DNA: TGCGCCAGCAGCCAACCCACTAGCGGGCTATCCTACGAGCAGTACTTC
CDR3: CASSQPTSGLSYEQYF

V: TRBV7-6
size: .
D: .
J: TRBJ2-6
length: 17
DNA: TGTGCCAGCAGCTCCGGACCGCTCATCTCTGGGGCCAACGTCCTGACTTTC
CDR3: CASSSGPLISGANVLTF

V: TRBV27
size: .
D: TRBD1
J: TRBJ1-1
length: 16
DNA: TGTGCCAGCAGTTTGACAGGGCTTTCCATGAACACTGAAGCTTTCTTT
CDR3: CASSLTGLSMNTEAFF

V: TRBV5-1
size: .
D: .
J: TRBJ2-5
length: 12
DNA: TGCGCCAGCAGCTTTGACCAAGAGACCCAGTACTTC
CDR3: CASSFDQETQYF

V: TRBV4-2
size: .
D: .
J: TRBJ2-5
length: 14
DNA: TGTGCCAGCAGCCAACACGGGGACCAAGAGACCCAGTACTTC
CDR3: CASSQHGDQETQYF

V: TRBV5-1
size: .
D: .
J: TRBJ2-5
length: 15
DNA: TGCGCCAGCAGCAATTTGGGCTATTTGGATGAGACCCAGTACTTC
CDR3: CASSNLGYLDETQYF

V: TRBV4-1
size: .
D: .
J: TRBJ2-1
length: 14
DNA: TGCGCCAGCAGTGAAGAAGTTTCCTACAATGAGCAGTTCTTC
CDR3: CASSEEVSYNEQFF

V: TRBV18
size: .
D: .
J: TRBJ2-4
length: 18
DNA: TGTGCCAGCTCACCCCGAACTTCAGACAAGTTAGCCAAAAACATTCAGTACTTC
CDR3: CASSPRTSDKLAKNIQYF

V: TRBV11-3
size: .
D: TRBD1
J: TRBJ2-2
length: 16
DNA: TGTGCCAGCAGCCCGTTGGACAGGGGGAACACCGGGGAGCTGTTTTTT
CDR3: CASSPLDRGNTGELFF

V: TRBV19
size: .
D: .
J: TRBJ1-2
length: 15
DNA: TGTGCCAGTAGTTTTGGACGGGGTCCCGGAGATGGCTACACCTTC
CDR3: CASSFGRGPGDGYTF